The rows below give T cell receptor beta chains drawn from one sample of a study of blood T cells in healthy people across ages. MiXCR, applied by TCRdb to the 5' RACE reads, yields one record per CDR3 protein. The repertoire has about 670,000 distinct CDR3 sequences, less than 45% of them found once; the top ten carry approximately 31%. The sample was blood. These receptor sequences come from a man at least 80 years old in good health. Both conserved end residues are part of each CDR3. D genes are given only for firm matches. Not every row has a clone size; where given, it reads once, few, many or a size class.

j_call v_call d_call clone_size cdr3_nt cdr3_aa
TRBJ2-3 TRBV4-2 TRBD2 . TGTGCCAGCAGCCAAGACCCCACTAGCGGGAGTGGCTCAGATACGCAGTATTTT CASSQDPTSGSGSDTQYF
TRBJ2-1 TRBV5-1 TRBD2 . TGCGCCAGCAGCCAGGGGACTAGCGGAAGCTATGGGCAGTTCTTC CASSQGTSGSYGQFF
TRBJ1-1 TRBV14 . . TGTGCCAGCAGCCAAGGGCCCTCGAACACTGAAGCTTTCTTT CASSQGPSNTEAFF
TRBJ1-4 TRBV4-3 TRBD1 few TGCGCCAGCAGCCAAGAAGGGGACAGGGGTCAAAAACTGTTTTTT CASSQEGDRGQKLFF
TRBJ1-2 TRBV29-1 TRBD1 . TGCAGCGTTGGTGACAGGGGTACCTATGGCTACACCTTC CSVGDRGTYGYTF
TRBJ2-1 TRBV5-1 . . TGCGCCAGCAGCTCGATGGCCGGGAGTGAGCAGTTCTTC CASSSMAGSEQFF
TRBJ1-1 TRBV29-1 . few TGCAGCGTTGGGACTTCTACAGGTGAAGCTTTCTTT CSVGTSTGEAFF
TRBJ2-3 TRBV7-9 . few TGTGCCAGCAGATTGGCGGAAGGATATACGCAGTATTTT CASRLAEGYTQYF
TRBJ2-2 TRBV9 TRBD1 . TGTGCCAGCAACCCGACAGGGTGGACCGGGGAGCTGTTTTTT CASNPTGWTGELFF
TRBJ2-7 TRBV6-2/TRBV6-3 . few TGTGCCAGCAGTAACAGGCGGAACCTGGGCTACGAGCAGTACTTC CASSNRRNLGYEQYF
TRBJ1-5 TRBV12-5 . . TGTGCTAGTGGTTTGGTTCGGGATAGCAATCAGCCCCAGCATTTT CASGLVRDSNQPQHF
TRBJ1-5 TRBV6-2/TRBV6-3 . . TGTGCCAGCAGTTGGACGGCAAAATCCCAGCCCCAGCATTTT CASSWTAKSQPQHF
TRBJ2-2 TRBV20-1 . . TGCAGTGCTAGGAAGCAGGGAGGTACCGGGGAGCTGTTTTTT CSARKQGGTGELFF
TRBJ2-1 TRBV7-2 TRBD1 . TGTGCCAGCAGCTTACTGCGACAGGGGGGCTACAATGAGCAGTTCTTC CASSLLRQGGYNEQFF
TRBJ1-5 TRBV20-1 . . TGCAGTGCCCACACCCCTGGGCAGGGGCGAAATCAGCCCCAGCATTTT CSAHTPGQGRNQPQHF
TRBJ2-5 TRBV9 . . TGTGCCAGCAGCGTAGGACCATCGAAGGAGACCCAGTACTTC CASSVGPSKETQYF
TRBJ2-1 TRBV20-1 TRBD2 . TGCAGTGCTAGAGATCCGGGACTAGCGAACAATGAGCAGTTCTTC CSARDPGLANNEQFF
TRBJ2-3 TRBV9 TRBD2 few TGTGCCAGCAGCGTAGAGGGTATCGGGGGGGCAGATACGCAGTATTTT CASSVEGIGGADTQYF
TRBJ2-5 TRBV24-1 TRBD2 . TGTGCCACCAGTGATTCCGGGACTAGCTCAGCGTATGAGCAGTACTTC CATSDSGTSSAYEQYF
TRBJ2-3 TRBV12-3/TRBV12-4 . few TGTGCCAGCAGCCGGGCGGGAAGAACAGATACGCAGTATTTT CASSRAGRTDTQYF
TRBJ1-5 TRBV29-1 . . TGCAGCGCCAACGGTCCGGGAGGCAATCAGCCCCAGCATTTT CSANGPGGNQPQHF
TRBJ2-5 TRBV24-1 TRBD1 many TGTGCCACCAGTGACCCGTCCCGCGGACAGGGGATCGAGACCCAGTACTTC CATSDPSRGQGIETQYF
TRBJ1-1 TRBV20-1 TRBD1 . TGCAGTGCTAGAAGGGACAGGGTAAACACTGAAGCTTTCTTT CSARRDRVNTEAFF
TRBJ2-7 TRBV28 TRBD1 . TGTGCCAGCAGTCTCGGCAAAGGGACAGGGGGCCACGAGCAGTACTTC CASSLGKGTGGHEQYF
TRBJ1-2 TRBV29-1 . few TGCAGCGTTGGACAGACTCCTATGCTGGGTGGCTACACCTTC CSVGQTPMLGGYTF
TRBJ2-1 TRBV20-1 TRBD2 few TGCAGTGCCCTCACTAGCGGGAACTCCTACAATGAGCAGTTCTTC CSALTSGNSYNEQFF
TRBJ2-5 TRBV10-1 TRBD2 . TGCGCCAGCAGTGAGTGGGCTAGCGGGAGTATGAAGACCCAGTACTTC CASSEWASGSMKTQYF
TRBJ1-1 TRBV28 . . TGTGCCAGCAGTTTATTGGGACAACCGAGGACTGAAGCTTTCTTT CASSLLGQPRTEAFF
TRBJ2-5 TRBV12-5 . once TGTGCTAGTGGTTTGACACGCTCGACCCAGTACTTC CASGLTRSTQYF
TRBJ2-1 TRBV3-1 . few TGTGCCAGCAGCCCCCGCCTGGGGGCAGGGGCCGACAGCTCCTACAATGAGCAGTTCTTC CASSPRLGAGADSSYNEQFF
TRBJ2-1 TRBV4-2 TRBD1 . TGTGCCAGCAGCCTTCCAGGGGGCCCCGAGCAGTTCTTC CASSLPGGPEQFF
TRBJ1-4 TRBV6-5 TRBD1 . TGTGCCAGCAGCCCGGGACAGCTACATGAAAAACTGTTTTTT CASSPGQLHEKLFF
TRBJ1-5 TRBV10-3 . . TGTGCCATCAGGGAGGACAGTATTGAGCCCCAGCATTTT CAIREDSIEPQHF
TRBJ2-1 TRBV7-2 . . TGTGCCAGCAGACGGAACACCGTTGAGGGTGAGCAGTTCTTC CASRRNTVEGEQFF
TRBJ1-5 TRBV7-2 . . TGTGCCAGCAGCTTTGGGGCAGGGGCACAGCCCCAGCATTTT CASSFGAGAQPQHF
TRBJ2-4 TRBV20-1 TRBD2 few TGCAGTGCTAGAGAGTCTAGCGGGGGCCCTATGTTCGGCATTCAGTACTTC CSARESSGGPMFGIQYF
TRBJ1-6 TRBV20-1 . . TGCAGTGCTAAGTTTTCTGGGGGGACGAGCTCCTATAATTCACCCCTCCACTTT CSAKFSGGTSSYNSPLHF
TRBJ2-5 TRBV7-9 . . TGTGCCAGCAGCTTAGGGCCAGCCGGTCAAGAGACCCAGTACTTC CASSLGPAGQETQYF
TRBJ1-6 TRBV20-1 . many TGCAGTGCCCCAAATCTAGGACAGCGTAATTCACCCCTCCACTTT CSAPNLGQRNSPLHF
TRBJ2-1 TRBV4-3 TRBD2 few TGCGCCAGCAGTCCCGGGGGGGCCGGCAATGAGCAGTTCTTC CASSPGGAGNEQFF
TRBJ2-3 TRBV20-1 TRBD1 . TGCAGTACTTTTCGTGTGACAGGGGCCTCAGATACGCAGTATTTT CSTFRVTGASDTQYF
TRBJ1-6 TRBV4-3 . once TGCGCCAGCAGCCAAGCCGGAGGGGGATCCTATAATTCACCCCTCCACTTT CASSQAGGGSYNSPLHF
TRBJ2-5 TRBV6-6 TRBD2 . TGTGCCAGCAGTTCTGACCCGGGACTAGCGGGAGCGGAGACCCAGTACTTC CASSSDPGLAGAETQYF
TRBJ1-2 TRBV4-2 . . TGTGCCAGCAGCCAAGATGCCGGGGTGAGGTATGGCTACACCTTC CASSQDAGVRYGYTF
TRBJ2-1 TRBV25-1 . . TGTGCCAGCAGTTCCCAAGGCGGGGAGCAGTTCTTC CASSSQGGEQFF
TRBJ2-3 TRBV4-1 TRBD2 . TGCGCCAGCAGCCAAGATAGCGGGAGGCTCACAGATACGCAGTATTTT CASSQDSGRLTDTQYF